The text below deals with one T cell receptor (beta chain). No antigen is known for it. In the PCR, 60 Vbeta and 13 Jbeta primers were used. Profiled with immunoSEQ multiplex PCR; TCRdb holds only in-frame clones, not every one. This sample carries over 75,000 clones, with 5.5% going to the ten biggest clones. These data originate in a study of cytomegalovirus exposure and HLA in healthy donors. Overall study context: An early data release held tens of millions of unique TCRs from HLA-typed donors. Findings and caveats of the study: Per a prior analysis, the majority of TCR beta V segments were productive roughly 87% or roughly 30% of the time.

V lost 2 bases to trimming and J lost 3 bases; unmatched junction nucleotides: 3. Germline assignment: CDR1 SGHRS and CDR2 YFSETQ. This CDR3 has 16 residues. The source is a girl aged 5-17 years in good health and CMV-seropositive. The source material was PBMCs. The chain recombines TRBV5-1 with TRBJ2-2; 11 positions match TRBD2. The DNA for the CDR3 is TGCGCCAGCAGCTTAACTAGCGGGGGTGACACCGGGGAGCTGTTTTTT. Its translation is CASSLTSGGDTGELFF.